The 16 T cell receptor beta chains below all came from one sample that was sequenced in a study of T cells in Graves' hyperthyroidism and ophthalmopathy. TCR beta CDR3 sequences were amplified from RNA transcripts. A first-round RT-PCR of the TCR CDR3 used the HTBI primer set. TCRdb reprocessed the multiplex PCR reads via MiXCR and lists one record per CDR3 protein. There are approximately 600,000 distinct CDR3 sequences in the sample; 12% to 15% occur only once, and approximately 6.4% lies in the top ten. The material sequenced was blood. These receptors were taken from a woman between 18 and 30 years old with Graves' ophthalmopathy.

J is TRBJ1-2 and V is TRBV4-3; 8 bases match TRBD1. Per the germline V gene, CDR1 is LGHNA and CDR2 is YSLEER. V lost 0 bases and J lost 5; bases outside the gene matches: 8. The CDR3 has 16 amino acids. The CDR3 spells CASSQETGQGIYGYTF. Here the CDR3 DNA reads TGCGCCAGCAGCCAAGAGACAGGACAGGGCATATATGGCTACACCTTC.

At least ten counts were recorded for this clonotype. This chain connects TRBV2 to TRBJ1-1, with D possibly matching TRBD1 (5 bases). This CDR3 is built from 13 residues. Trimming took 9 bases from V and 0 from J, leaving 11 bases between them. The germline gives CDR1 SNHLY, CDR2 FYNNEI. Here the CDR3 reads CARKQELNTEAFF. The CDR3 DNA follows: TGTGCCAGAAAACAGGAGTTGAACACTGAAGCTTTCTTT.

In this sample, this clonotype turned up many times. As DNA, the CDR3 is TGTGCCAGCAGCTTGGCCGCGGGAGGGCCATATGAGACCCAGTACTTC. Its translation is CASSLAAGGPYETQYF. The chain carries TRBV5-5 and TRBJ2-5, with TRBD2 identical over 9 bases. Germline loops: CDR1 SGHKS, CDR2 YYEKEE (reference sequence). After removal of 0 bases from V and 5 bases from J, the junction contained 8 bases not matched to a gene. CDR3 size: 16 residues.

The J gene is TRBJ1-5, the V gene TRBV29-1; D remains unclear. The CDR3 spans 13 residues. Trimming removed 1 base at V and 6 bases at J, with 10 bases between. Germline lookup yields CDR1 SQVTM and CDR2 ANQGSEA. The CDR3 spells CSVEGQRGQPQHF. DNA of the CDR3: TGCAGCGTTGAAGGCCAGCGGGGTCAGCCCCAGCATTTT.

This clonotype was found many times. The chain has TRBV7-9 and TRBJ1-6; D unresolved. CDR1 SEHNR and CDR2 FQNEAQ come from the germline V gene (reference sequence). Trimming left V 1 base short and J 3 bases short, with 7 bases between. The CDR3 extends over 15 amino acids. Here the CDR3 reads CASSLVVSYNSPLHF. The CDR3, as DNA: TGTGCCAGCAGCTTAGTTGTGAGCTATAATTCACCCCTCCACTTT.

This clonotype was detected many times. V is TRBV20-1 and J is TRBJ2-7; possibly TRBD2 for D (5 bases). This CDR3 has 15 amino acids. The germline gives CDR1 DFQATT, CDR2 SNEGSKA (reference sequence). Trimming pared 2 bases from V and 1 base from J, leaving 15 bases between. The CDR3 nucleotides read TGCAGTGCTAGACCCCCGAGCGGAGCTTCCTACGAGCAGTACTTC. Amino acid sequence: CSARPPSGASYEQYF.

This clonotype was seen repeatedly, ten times or more. This chain links TRBV2 with TRBJ1-5; D might be TRBD1 (5 bases). Trimming stripped 10 bases from V and 0 bases from J, with 13 bases between. In germline, CDR1 is SNHLY, CDR2 FYNNEI. There are 14 residues in the CDR3. CDR3 in DNA: TGTGCCACCTCGACAGACTATAGCAATCAGCCCCAGCATTTT. It specifies CATSTDYSNQPQHF.

This clonotype was recorded many times. This chain joins TRBV27 and TRBJ2-5; 8 nucleotides align to TRBD2. The CDR3 extends over 14 amino acids. CDR1 is MNHEY and CDR2 is SMNVEV in the germline V gene (reference sequence). With V trimmed by 4 bases and J by 1 base, 2 bases remained unmatched. This chain's CDR3 is CASSSGGAQETQYF. The DNA of the CDR3 is TGTGCCAGCAGTTCGGGAGGGGCCCAAGAGACCCAGTACTTC.

This clonotype was counted at least ten times. The chain combines TRBV12-3 or TRBV12-4 with TRBJ1-5; weak D call: TRBD1 (6 bases). V was cut by 6 bases and J by 1 base, with 19 bases left in between. CDR3 length equals 17 residues. CDR3 DNA: TGTGCCAGCAGGGTACTTAGAAACACAGGGAGCAATCAGCCCCAGCATTTT. The encoded protein is CASRVLRNTGSNQPQHF.

The chain combines TRBV6-1 with TRBJ1-3; 7 bases map to TRBD1. Losses at the gene ends were 8 bases for V and 4 bases for J; bases not matched to a gene: 8. Germline loops: CDR1 MNHNS, CDR2 SASEGT. The CDR3 totals 14 residues. CDR3 sequence reads: CASGVHRGGNTIYF. In nucleotides, the CDR3 is TGTGCCAGCGGAGTCCACAGGGGCGGAAACACCATATATTTT.

The chain couples TRBV10-3 to TRBJ1-1, with D perhaps matching TRBD1 (5 bases). Germline CDR1 and CDR2: ENHRY and SYGVKD. V dropped 3 bases and J dropped 2 bases, with 7 bases sitting between them. The CDR3 loop spans 13 amino acids. CDR3 sequence reads: CAISDGHNTEAFF. DNA for the CDR3: TGTGCCATCAGTGACGGACACAACACTGAAGCTTTCTTT.

This clonotype came up a few times. The genes are TRBV19 and TRBJ2-7; possible D gene TRBD1, 9 bases. The CDR3 covers 17 residues. Germline CDR1 and CDR2: LNHDA and SQIVND (reference sequence). V lost 5 bases, J lost 2 bases, and 22 bases lay in between. CDR3 sequence reads: CASSWKLAGQGPYEQYF. The CDR3 DNA reads as TGTGCCAGTAGTTGGAAATTAGCGGGACAGGGACCCTACGAGCAGTACTTC.

V usage is TRBV20-1 and J usage is TRBJ1-5, with D hard to call. The CDR3 totals 12 residues. The germline gives CDR1 DFQATT, CDR2 SNEGSKA (reference sequence). Trimming took 3 bases from V and 3 from J, leaving 6 bases between them. The CDR3 nucleotides read TGCAGTGCTAGTCAGCTCAATCAGCCCCAGCATTTT. Amino acids: CSASQLNQPQHF.

A remark on this clonotype: A much larger clone lies one base from this, so it may be a read error. The V gene is TRBV7-3, the J gene TRBJ2-3, with D perhaps assigned TRBD1 or TRBD2 (5 bases each). The CDR3 covers 15 residues. From germline, CDR1 is SGHTA and CDR2 FQGTGA. V was clipped by 7 bases and J by 1 base, with 15 bases between them. The chain's CDR3 is CASNPYLGGTDTQYF. CDR3 DNA: TGTGCCAGCAACCCATATCTGGGGGGCACAGATACGCAGTATTTT.

Notes on this clonotype: A read error may be the cause here, since a much bigger clone is one base away. The J gene is TRBJ2-7, the V gene TRBV27; D uncertain. Germline lookup yields CDR1 MNHEY and CDR2 SMNVEV (reference sequence). The CDR3 has 12 amino acids. V shed 5 bases and J shed 7 bases, with 12 bases lying between them. CDR3 sequence reads: CASSDPDREQYF. Here the CDR3 DNA reads TGTGCCAGCAGTGACCCGGACCGGGAGCAGTACTTC.

Note on this clonotype: A much larger clone lies a single base off, so this may be a read error. This chain uses TRBV12-3 or TRBV12-4 with TRBJ1-1; D is uncertain. This CDR3 is built from 12 residues. The CDR3 protein is CASLLMNIEAFF. The CDR3 DNA reads as TGTGCCAGTCTGCTAATGAACATTGAAGCTTTCTTT.